This T cell receptor (beta chain) was documented in a study of blood T cell repertoires in COVID-19. Study as a whole: Italy, Spain and the United States were the sources of the convalescent and acute COVID-19 samples. Sample material is recorded as cDNA or gDNA derived from T cells, B-cell-depleted T cells, or PBMCs.

Trimming left V 1 base short and J 0 bases short, with 13 bases between. In germline, CDR1 is LGHNA, CDR2 YNFKEQ. CDR3 length: 18 residues. As processed by the authors: Estimates of nucleated cell counts were drawn from the amplification of reference gene primers. Clones were sequenced by immunoSEQ multiplex PCR, and TCRdb holds only the in-frame ones, with some missing. The V and J calls and clone size come from that table; D and trimming were worked out from the DNA. The sample consists of about 200,000 clones, about nine tenths of them appearing once. Input material: peripheral blood. The rearrangement links TRBV4-2 to TRBJ1-6; D call uncertain. The source of this sequence is a man in his sixties who had recovered from COVID-19. CDR3: CASSQAGGSSSYNSPLHF. Here the CDR3 DNA reads TGTGCCAGCAGCCAAGCCGGAGGCAGCAGCTCCTATAATTCACCCCTCCACTTT.